These T cell receptor beta chains were read from a single sample in a study of blood T cell repertoires in COVID-19. Assay: immunoSEQ multiplex PCR; the TCRdb copy retains only in-frame clones and omits some. The repertoire holds roughly 90,000 clones, 89% seen once, with around 2.8% in the top ten. The material sequenced was peripheral blood. The receptors come from a man in his forties or fifties with COVID-19, enrolled during active disease. The CDR3 runs from the conserved cysteine through the conserved F or W. The D gene is left open where the match is weak. Some rows mark clone size as missing; the rest say once, few, many or name a class of expanded clone.

j_gene: TRBJ1-6
v_gene: TRBV19
d_gene: NA
abundance: NA
CDR3aa: CASSSNPGPYRDSPLHF
CDR3nt: TGTGCCAGTAGTTCGAATCCCGGACCCTACAGGGATTCACCCCTCCACTTT

j_gene: TRBJ2-2
v_gene: TRBV5-5
d_gene: NA
abundance: NA
CDR3aa: CASSGLGQGREANTGELFF
CDR3nt: TGTGCCAGCAGCGGACTAGGACAGGGAAGGGAAGCGAACACCGGGGAGCTGTTTTTT

j_gene: TRBJ1-5
v_gene: TRBV19
d_gene: TRBD1
abundance: NA
CDR3aa: CASSTYGTVYSNQPQHF
CDR3nt: TGTGCCAGTAGTACTTACGGGACAGTCTATAGCAATCAGCCCCAGCATTTT

j_gene: TRBJ2-7
v_gene: TRBV6-5
d_gene: NA
abundance: NA
CDR3aa: CASSYSVVGGVYEQYF
CDR3nt: TGTGCCAGCAGTTACTCGGTAGTAGGGGGGGTCTACGAGCAGTACTTC

j_gene: TRBJ1-4
v_gene: TRBV7-2
d_gene: NA
abundance: NA
CDR3aa: CASSKRVGAGEKLFF
CDR3nt: TGTGCCAGCAGCAAGCGAGTGGGAGCGGGCGAAAAACTGTTTTTT

j_gene: TRBJ1-2
v_gene: TRBV5-1
d_gene: NA
abundance: few
CDR3aa: CASSLNQGGYTF
CDR3nt: TGCGCCAGCAGCTTGAACCAGGGCGGCTACACCTTC

j_gene: TRBJ1-5
v_gene: TRBV28
d_gene: TRBD1
abundance: NA
CDR3aa: CASSPLGQGGQPQHF
CDR3nt: TGTGCCAGCAGTCCCCTCGGACAGGGAGGACAGCCCCAGCATTTT

j_gene: TRBJ1-1
v_gene: TRBV7-9
d_gene: NA
abundance: NA
CDR3aa: CASSPGGEFEAFF
CDR3nt: TGTGCCAGCAGCCCCGGCGGGGAGTTTGAAGCTTTCTTT

j_gene: TRBJ1-6
v_gene: TRBV6-5
d_gene: NA
abundance: NA
CDR3aa: CASSRADSYNSPLHF
CDR3nt: TGTGCCAGCTCCAGGGCCGACTCCTATAATTCACCCCTCCACTTT

j_gene: TRBJ2-1
v_gene: TRBV29-1
d_gene: NA
abundance: NA
CDR3aa: CSVKTTGSYNEQFF
CDR3nt: TGCAGCGTTAAGACAACAGGCTCCTACAATGAGCAGTTCTTC

j_gene: TRBJ2-5
v_gene: TRBV12-3/TRBV12-4
d_gene: NA
abundance: NA
CDR3aa: CASSQTQKVQYF
CDR3nt: TGTGCCAGCAGTCAGACACAGAAGGTCCAGTACTTC

j_gene: TRBJ2-1
v_gene: TRBV13
d_gene: NA
abundance: NA
CDR3aa: CASSPRYNEQFF
CDR3nt: TGTGCCAGCAGCCCGAGATACAATGAGCAGTTCTTC